These 27 T cell receptor beta chains were all obtained from the same sample, sequenced in a study of shared clonotypes between healthy human individuals (TCRdb year 2020). CD8 naive samples were CD45RO-negative cells positively selected for CCR7, giving a CD45RA+CCR7+ population that excluded TemRA cells. The method was the immunoSEQ multiplex PCR assay. TCRdb holds this immuneACCESS table with in-frame rearrangements only. Some clones are missing; in checked studies, unresolved V genes explain under half, and the rest has no known cause. For this sample there are over 800,000 clones; approximately 92% appear just once. The ten largest account for under 30% of the sample. The sample comprised naive CD8+ T cells sorted from blood. The meaning of the sample's cell subset or site label: CD45RA+CCR7+. These receptors originate from a man in his thirties or forties in good health.

V is TRBV2 and J is TRBJ2-1, with D perhaps matching TRBD1 (6 bases). Germline-derived CDR1 and CDR2 are SNHLY and FYNNEI. The V and J ends lost 7 bases and 4 bases respectively, with 20 bases between them. The CDR3 has 16 residues. The CDR3 DNA sequence: TGTGCCAGCAAAGGAGGTCGGTTACAGGGATACAATGAGCAGTTCTTC. Protein product: CASKGGRLQGYNEQFF.

The CDR3 sequence is CASSVEASALSYEQYF. CDR3 nucleotide sequence: TGTGCCAGCAGCGTAGAGGCTAGCGCCCTCTCCTACGAGCAGTACTTC. This chain uses TRBV9 with TRBJ2-7; weak D call: TRBD2 (6 bases). Trimming cost V 0 bases and J 0 bases, with 13 bases left between them. Germline CDR1 SGDLS, CDR2 YYNGEE. This CDR3 has 16 amino acids.

The rearrangement uses TRBV28 and TRBJ2-1; D is ambiguous. In germline, CDR1 is MDHEN, CDR2 SYDVKM. V lost 4 bases and J lost 1, with 17 bases in between. This CDR3 is built from 17 residues. CDR3 sequence reads: CASSSYRSILSYNEQFF. The CDR3 nucleotides read TGTGCCAGCAGTTCCTACAGATCAATCCTATCCTACAATGAGCAGTTCTTC.

V usage is TRBV5-5 and J usage is TRBJ2-7; D perhaps matches TRBD1 (6 bases). This CDR3 is built from 11 residues. V shed 4 bases and J shed 6 bases, with 8 bases lying between them. Germline V gene data show CDR1 as SGHKS and CDR2 as YYEKEE (reference sequence). This CDR3 reads CASSVGGEQYF. In DNA form, the CDR3 reads TGTGCCAGCAGCGTAGGGGGCGAGCAGTACTTC. The full variable domain, completed using reference TRBV5-5 and TRBJ2-7, is DAGVTQSPTHLIKTRGQQVTLRCSPISGHKSVSWYQQVLGQGPQFIFQYYEKEERGRGNFPDRFSARQFPNYSSELNVNALLLGDSALYLCASSVGGEQYFGPGTRLTVT.

V usage is TRBV27 and J usage is TRBJ1-2; D remains unclear. Trimming pared 2 bases from V and 7 bases from J, leaving 11 bases between. This CDR3 comprises 13 residues. The germline V gene has CDR1 MNHEY and CDR2 SMNVEV (reference sequence). The CDR3 loop reads CASSLGSGGGYTF. In nucleotides, the CDR3 is TGTGCCAGCAGTTTAGGGTCCGGAGGTGGCTACACCTTC.

J is TRBJ1-5 and V is TRBV28; D unresolved. The V end lost 0 bases, the J end lost 7 bases, and 10 bases lay between the germline ends. The CDR3 totals 14 residues. CDR1 and CDR2 from the germline V gene are MDHEN and SYDVKM. For the CDR3, the DNA is TGTGCCAGCAGTTTATGGGGAGGTGGACAGCCCCAGCATTTT. It encodes CASSLWGGGQPQHF.

The chain has TRBV9 and TRBJ2-1; D remains ambiguous. CDR3 length equals 14 residues. In germline, CDR1 is SGDLS, CDR2 YYNGEE. Trimming shortened V by 3 bases and J by 4 bases, and 11 bases separated the two germline ends. CDR3 amino acids: CASSGGTPYNEQFF. The CDR3 nucleotides are TGTGCCAGCAGCGGTGGTACGCCTTACAATGAGCAGTTCTTC.

This chain connects TRBV27 to TRBJ2-1, with 7 bases identical to TRBD2. The CDR3 is 15 residues long. Germline CDR1 reads MNHEY; CDR2 reads SMNVEV (reference sequence). The V and J ends lost 3 bases and 8 bases, in that order; junction bases with no gene match: 10. For the CDR3, the DNA is TGTGCCAGCAGTTTTAGGGCGGGAGTTCAGGATGAGCAGTTCTTC. Protein sequence: CASSFRAGVQDEQFF.

The V gene is TRBV7-9, the J gene TRBJ1-2; D gene uncertain. Trimming left V 1 base short and J 1 base short, with 10 bases between. CDR1 and CDR2 from the germline V gene are SEHNR and FQNEAQ (reference sequence). CDR3 length: 15 residues. CDR3 amino acids: CASSLVVGLNYGYTF. The CDR3 DNA reads TGTGCCAGCAGCTTAGTCGTGGGTCTTAACTATGGCTACACCTTC.

This CDR3 reads CASSPWGSNSYEQYF. CDR3 DNA sequence: TGTGCCAGCAGCCCTTGGGGGAGCAACTCCTACGAGCAGTACTTC. The chain has TRBV7-2 and TRBJ2-7, with D perhaps being TRBD1 or TRBD2 (5 bases each). Trimming took off 5 bases at V and 0 bases at J, with 14 bases between the two ends. CDR1 is SGHTA, CDR2 FQGNSA, per germline. The CDR3 runs 15 residues.

The V call is TRBV27, the J call TRBJ1-1; 10 positions agree with TRBD1. Germline-derived CDR1 and CDR2 are MNHEY and SMNVEV (reference sequence). The CDR3 loop spans 13 amino acids. V lost 5 bases to trimming and J lost 8 bases; unmatched junction nucleotides: 5. The CDR3 sequence is CASSPWTGGEAFF. The CDR3 DNA reads as TGTGCCAGCAGTCCCTGGACAGGGGGGGAAGCTTTCTTT.

This clone showed up just a few times. CDR3 sequence reads: CASTSGKDQPQHF. In DNA, the CDR3 is TGTGCCAGCACGAGCGGAAAAGATCAGCCCCAGCATTTT. This chain connects TRBV6-5 to TRBJ1-5; D not resolved. The CDR3 is 13 residues long. The ends were cut back, 7 bases at V and 5 bases at J, with 12 bases in the middle. Germline CDR1 is MNHEY and CDR2 is SVGAGI.

This clone was counted only a few times. The same CDR3 arises from other DNA sequences in this sample as well. The chain has TRBV27 and TRBJ2-7, with D uncertain. The germline V gene has CDR1 MNHEY and CDR2 SMNVEV (reference sequence). The V end lost 4 bases, the J end lost 2 bases, and 0 bases lay between the germline ends. The length of the CDR3 is 10 residues. The CDR3 DNA sequence: TGTGCCAGCAGTTCCTACGAGCAGTACTTC. Translated: CASSSYEQYF.

The chain employs TRBV7-9 and TRBJ1-2; no firm D call. The ends were cut back, 1 base at V and 10 bases at J, with 13 bases in the middle. The CDR3 has 13 residues. The V gene's germline CDR1 is SEHNR and CDR2 FQNEAQ (reference sequence). Written as DNA, the CDR3 is TGTGCCAGCAGCTTAGTTGGGCAGGAGGACTACACCTTC. Protein product: CASSLVGQEDYTF.

This clone was observed a handful of times. The chain is built from TRBV6-5 and TRBJ1-1; no clear D gene. Trimming removed 6 bases at V and 0 bases at J, with 14 bases between. This CDR3 spans 15 amino acids. The germline gives CDR1 MNHEY, CDR2 SVGAGI. The CDR3 spells CASRQKGGLNTEAFF. CDR3 bases: TGTGCCAGCAGACAGAAGGGAGGTCTGAACACTGAAGCTTTCTTT.

V and J are TRBV27 and TRBJ2-3, with 13 bases aligning to TRBD2. Germline V gene sequence: CDR1 MNHEY, CDR2 SMNVEV (reference sequence). The CDR3 extends over 18 amino acids. V was clipped by 8 bases and J by 5 bases; unmatched bases: 16. The CDR3 region has the DNA TGTGCCAGCTACAGCTCCATGGGACTAGCGGGATCTGAAGATACGCAGTATTTT. Translating gives CASYSSMGLAGSEDTQYF.

This rearrangement joins TRBV2 to TRBJ2-7; D not resolved. The germline V gene encodes CDR1 SNHLY and CDR2 FYNNEI. V lost 2 bases, J lost 0 bases, and 5 bases lay in between. The CDR3 has 13 residues. CDR3 loop: CASSETDSYEQYF. CDR3 nucleotides: TGTGCCAGCAGTGAAACGGACTCCTACGAGCAGTACTTC.

J is TRBJ2-1 and V is TRBV4-2; maybe TRBD1 (5 bases). The germline CDR1 and CDR2 sequences are LGHNA and YNFKEQ. This CDR3 region has 13 residues. Trimming cost V 0 bases and J 10 bases, with 10 bases left between them. The CDR3 loop reads CASSQDGQGEQFF. DNA of the CDR3: TGTGCCAGCAGCCAAGATGGCCAGGGAGAGCAGTTCTTC.

For this clone: One end of the junction is discordant with germline, which a read error may explain. This sequence joins TRBV7-7 and TRBJ1-1; no reliable D call. CDR1 is SSHAT and CDR2 is FNYEAQ in the germline V gene (reference sequence). This CDR3 contains 13 residues. The chain's CDR3 is CASSLAAGTEAFF. The CDR3 nucleotides are TGTGCTAGCAGCTTAGCGGCCGGTACTGAAGCTTTCTTT.

The J gene is TRBJ2-3, the V gene TRBV5-6; D is ambiguous. Germline lookup yields CDR1 SGHDT and CDR2 YYEEEE. There are 13 residues in the CDR3. Trimming removed 5 bases at V and 6 bases at J, with 13 bases between. The CDR3 sequence: CASSFGSGDTQYF. As DNA, the CDR3 is TGTGCCAGCAGTTTCGGATCCGGGGATACGCAGTATTTT.

For this clone: Other DNA sequences from this sample encode an identical CDR3 as well. The rearrangement joins TRBV11-2 to TRBJ2-5; no clear D gene. The CDR3 is 11 residues long. In germline, CDR1 is SGHAT, CDR2 FQNNGV. V dropped 1 base and J dropped 5 bases, with 2 bases sitting between them. In nucleotides, the CDR3 is TGTGCCAGCAGCTTAGGGGAGACCCAGTACTTC. It codes for CASSLGETQYF. Using reference TRBV11-2 and TRBJ2-5 for the parts outside the CDR3, the full variable domain is EAGVAQSPRYKIIEKRQSVAFWCNPISGHATLYWYQQILGQGPKLLIQFQNNGVVDDSQLPKDRFSAERLKGVDSTLKIQPAKLEDSAVYLCASSLGETQYFGPGTRLLVL.

This chain joins TRBV7-2 and TRBJ1-5; 8 bases line up with TRBD1. The CDR3 loop spans 16 amino acids. Unmatched junction bases numbered 9, after V lost 5 bases and J lost 3 bases. In germline, CDR1 is SGHTA, CDR2 FQGNSA. The CDR3 here is CASSLEGQGLNQPQHF. As DNA, the CDR3 is TGTGCCAGCAGCCTAGAAGGACAGGGCCTCAATCAGCCCCAGCATTTT.

This clone appeared a single time. The chain links TRBV10-2 to TRBJ1-5; 9 bases match TRBD1. Germline values: CDR1 WSHSY, CDR2 SAAADI. The CDR3 runs 15 residues. Trimming at V came to 3 bases and at J to 4 bases, leaving 4 bases not matched to a gene. CDR3 protein: CASSEGTGINQPQHF. The DNA for the CDR3 is TGCGCCAGCAGTGAAGGGACAGGGATTAATCAGCCCCAGCATTTT.

The chain recombines TRBV11-2 with TRBJ2-2; D remains unclear. V was cut by 1 base and J by 1 base, with 7 bases left in between. There are 15 residues in the CDR3. Germline values: CDR1 SGHAT, CDR2 FQNNGV. The DNA for the CDR3 is TGTGCCAGCAGCTTAGGTGTCGGGAACACCGGGGAGCTGTTTTTT. It is translated as CASSLGVGNTGELFF.

This clone has just one count. Other nucleotide sequences in the sample specify the same CDR3. The chain combines TRBV27 with TRBJ1-1, with no clear D. This CDR3 has 13 amino acids. V lost 4 bases and J lost 1, with 7 bases in between. Germline V gene lookup returns CDR1 MNHEY and CDR2 SMNVEV (reference sequence). CDR3 DNA sequence: TGTGCCAGCAGTTGGACGGGGAACACTGAAGCTTTCTTT. As protein: CASSWTGNTEAFF.

Worth noting for this clone: Other DNA sequences in the same sample also yield this CDR3. V is TRBV5-1 and J is TRBJ2-3, with D perhaps being TRBD1 or TRBD2 (5 bases each). The V end was cut by 1 base, the J end by 2 bases, with 8 bases between. The CDR3 runs to 14 residues. Looked up from germline, CDR1 is SGHRS and CDR2 is YFSETQ. This chain's CDR3 is CASSLLGVTDTQYF. CDR3 nucleotide sequence: TGCGCCAGCAGCTTGTTGGGGGTCACAGATACGCAGTATTTT.

This clone was found once. The rearrangement joins TRBV29-1 to TRBJ2-7; 9 nucleotides align to TRBD1. Germline V gives CDR1 SQVTM, CDR2 ANQGSEA. This CDR3 region has 13 residues. J was trimmed by 2 bases and V by 4 bases; bases with no gene match: 3. CDR3 nucleotide sequence: TGCAGCGTTGCGGGACAGGGAACCTACGAGCAGTACTTC. This encodes CSVAGQGTYEQYF.